The 5 T cell receptor beta chains listed next were all sequenced from one sample in a study of blood T cell repertoires in COVID-19. Libraries were prepared by immunoSEQ multiplex PCR; TCRdb keeps only in-frame clonotypes and omits some of them. The data hold about 300,000 clones, with less than 85% observed a single time. The sequencing sample was made of PBMCs or T cells enriched from blood (not recorded which). These receptors all stem from a woman between 25 and 40 years old who had been exposed to COVID-19.

This chain links TRBV4-3 with TRBJ1-5; D gene unclear. From germline, CDR1 is LGHNA and CDR2 YSLEER. This CDR3 contains 16 residues. Trimming took off 1 base at V and 5 bases at J, with 15 bases between the two ends. Here the CDR3 reads CASSQVIGRTDQPQHF. The CDR3 coding sequence is TGCGCCAGCAGCCAAGTAATTGGGAGGACTGATCAGCCCCAGCATTTT.

This clone appeared a few times. In DNA, the CDR3 is TGTGCCAGCAGTCAAAGCGGGGGACAGAGAGCCTATGGCTACACCTTC. Translated, it gives CASSQSGGQRAYGYTF. The chain links TRBV25-1 to TRBJ1-2, with 7 positions matching TRBD1. There are 16 residues in the CDR3. CDR1 MGHDK and CDR2 SYGVNS come from the germline V gene. The J segment lost 4 bases and the V segment lost 5 bases, leaving 13 bases of the junction unmatched.

The rearrangement uses TRBV24-1 and TRBJ2-2; D possibly corresponds to TRBD2 (5 bases). The CDR3 has 13 amino acids. Trimming removed 9 bases from V and 7 bases from J, with 14 bases in between. Looked up from germline, CDR1 is KGHDR and CDR2 is SFDVKD. The DNA of the CDR3 is TGTGCCACCGGCCTTCCCGGGGTCGGGGAGCTGTTTTTT. This sequence encodes CATGLPGVGELFF.

The chain carries TRBV5-6 and TRBJ1-3, with D perhaps TRBD1 (5 bases). CDR1 and CDR2 (germline): SGHDT, YYEEEE. The CDR3 is made up of 13 amino acids. The germline V and J ends were trimmed by 4 bases and 7 bases, with 12 bases remaining between them. In DNA, the CDR3 is TGTGCCAGCAGCCTGGGACGGGGGAACACCATATATTTT. Amino acids: CASSLGRGNTIYF.

This chain uses TRBV19 with TRBJ1-2; tentatively, D is TRBD1 (6 bases). Trimming took 10 bases from V and 4 from J, leaving 19 bases between them. CDR1 is LNHDA and CDR2 is SQIVND in the germline V gene (reference sequence). The CDR3 is 14 residues long. The CDR3, as DNA: TGTGCCACCGAGCCGGGACACAGTTTCTATGGCTACACCTTC. It codes for CATEPGHSFYGYTF. The entire variable domain, with the rest obtained from reference TRBV19 and TRBJ1-2, is as follows: DGGITQSPKYLFRKEGQNVTLSCEQNLNHDAMYWYRQDPGQGLRLIYYSQIVNDFQKGDIAEGYSVSREKKESFPLTVTSAQKNPTAFYLCATEPGHSFYGYTFGSGTRLTVV.